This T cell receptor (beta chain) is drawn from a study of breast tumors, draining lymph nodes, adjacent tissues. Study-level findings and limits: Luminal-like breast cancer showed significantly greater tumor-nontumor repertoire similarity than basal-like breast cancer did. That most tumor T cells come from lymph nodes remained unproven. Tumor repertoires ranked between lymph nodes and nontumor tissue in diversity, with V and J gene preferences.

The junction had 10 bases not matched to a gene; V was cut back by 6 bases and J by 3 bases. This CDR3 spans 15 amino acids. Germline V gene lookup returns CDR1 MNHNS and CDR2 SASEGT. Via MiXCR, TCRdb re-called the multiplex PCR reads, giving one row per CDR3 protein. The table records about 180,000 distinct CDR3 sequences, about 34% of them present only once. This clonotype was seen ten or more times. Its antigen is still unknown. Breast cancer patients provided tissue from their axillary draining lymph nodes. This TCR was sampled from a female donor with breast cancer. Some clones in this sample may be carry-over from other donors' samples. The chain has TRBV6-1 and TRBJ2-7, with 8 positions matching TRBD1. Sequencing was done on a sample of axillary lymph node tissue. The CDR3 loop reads CASRDGGTGHYEQYF. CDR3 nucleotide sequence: TGTGCCAGCAGAGATGGCGGGACAGGCCACTACGAGCAGTACTTC.